What follows describes a single T cell receptor (beta chain). This clone was observed a single time. Its cognate antigen has yet to be identified. No base quality values were provided; no much bigger clone lies one nucleotide off. This entry belongs to a study of T cells in localized non-small cell lung cancer (TCRdb year 2020). Regarding the research as a whole: Comparing tumors with uninvolved tumor-adjacent lungs, the study looked at the T cell repertoires of 236 patients with early-stage NSCLC. The cohort comprised some 220 treatment-naïve NSCLC patients with resected, localized lung tumors. NSCLC patients had a mean age of roughly 69 years, and 129 were male and some 98 female.

What the work shows at the level of the full study, not this receptor alone: Of the top 100 tumor clones, a median of roughly 53 were detected in paired uninvolved adjacent lung; around 30 were also among that lung's top 100. The highest T cell clonality was observed in uninvolved tumor-adjacent lung, where clonality exceeded that of tumor, suggesting that antigenic responses were more focused in uninvolved tumor-adjacent lung. Because multi-region tumor sequencing was not done, intratumor heterogeneity could not be ruled out. Higher T cell density in blood was associated with longer overall survival, whereas higher clonality in adjacent lung was associated with shorter survival. Since the design was exploratory, TCR variables were selected using unadjusted p-values with no false-discovery rate correction.

The immunoSEQ Assay was used to sequence TCR beta CDR3 regions from DNA. In the authors' own workflow: To compute T cell density, TCR beta template counts were normalized to usable DNA, which was estimated by amplifying housekeeping genes. Using the preseqR package, richness was estimated by extrapolating to 120,000 templates for tissue samples and 400,000 templates for PBMC samples. Clonality was defined by subtracting Pielou's evenness from one. Differential abundance testing on productive amino-acid clonotypes, with a minimum total count of 5 and an alpha of 0.1, was used to identify tissue-enriched TCRs. The Jaccard Index and the Morisita Overlap Index were used to measure repertoire overlap between compartments. GLIPH clustered TCR beta CDR3s with public tetramer-defined viral CDR3s; viral motifs required at least three viral sequences plus V-gene enrichment. TCRdb provides this immuneACCESS table in a form limited to in-frame rearrangements. Some clones are lacking; in checked studies, under half of them reflect an unresolved V gene, and why the rest are absent is not known. Clone size and the V and J calls come from that table; the DNA yielded D and trimming. Across this sample there are 90,000 to 95,000 clones, with approximately 88% seen only once. The top ten hold approximately 15% of the sample.

CDR1 and CDR2, looked up from the germline V gene (reference sequence), are LNHDA and SQIVND. The CDR3 holds 13 amino acids from the cysteine to the phenylalanine. Only the CDR3 region is kept as DNA, spanning 39 bases read in frame from base 1. V gives up 6 bases and J gives up 4 bases, and the segment between their germline ends measures 12 bases. At diagnosis, tumor, uninvolved tumor-adjacent lung and peripheral blood were collected and then preserved as a mix of FFPE and fresh-frozen material. For TCR repertoire profiling, blood samples were analyzed as peripheral blood mononuclear cells. The origin of this receptor is a man aged 40-75 years with stage I squamous cell lung carcinoma. The input for sequencing was peripheral blood, taken before any cancer treatment. The rearrangement joined TRBV19 to TRBJ1-2, with the D gene too uncertain to name. The nucleotide sequence is given as TGTGCCAGTAGCTTAAAGGGTTTCTATGGCTACACCTTC. Its coded protein is CASSLKGFYGYTF.